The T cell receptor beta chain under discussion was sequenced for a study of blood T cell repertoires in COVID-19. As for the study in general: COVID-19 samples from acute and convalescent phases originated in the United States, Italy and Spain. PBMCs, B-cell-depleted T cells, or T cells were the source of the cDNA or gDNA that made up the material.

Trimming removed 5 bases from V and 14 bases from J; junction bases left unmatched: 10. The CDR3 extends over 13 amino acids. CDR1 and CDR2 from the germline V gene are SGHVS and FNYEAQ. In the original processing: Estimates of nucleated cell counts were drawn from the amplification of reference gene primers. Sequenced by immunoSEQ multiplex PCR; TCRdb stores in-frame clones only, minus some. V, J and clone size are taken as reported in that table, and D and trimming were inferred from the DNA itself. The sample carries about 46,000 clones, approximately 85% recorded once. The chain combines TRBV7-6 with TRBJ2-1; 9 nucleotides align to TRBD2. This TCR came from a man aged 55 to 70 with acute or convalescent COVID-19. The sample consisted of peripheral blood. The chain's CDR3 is CASSRGLANRKFF. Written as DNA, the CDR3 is TGTGCCAGCAGCAGAGGACTAGCGAATAGGAAGTTCTTC.